These T cell receptor beta chains were read from a single sample in a study of blood T cells in healthy people across ages. TCRdb re-called the 5' RACE reads with MiXCR, one entry per CDR3 protein. The sample yields hundreds of thousands of distinct CDR3 sequences, about 37% seen once. The sequencing input was blood. These receptor sequences come from a man aged 18-30 years in good health. Both conserved end residues are trimmed from each CDR3. Clone size is shown for a subset of rows, as once, few, many or a class of expanded clone.

V gene | clone size | CDR3 protein
TRBV4-2 | many | ASSQASGGGLEDTQY
TRBV29-1 | NA | SANRDRAIFEQY
TRBV3-1 | NA | ASSQGPRDQETQY
TRBV14 | few | ASSQSGGTIHGYT
TRBV5-1 | few | ASSLAFGTVLETQY
TRBV12-3/TRBV12-4 | NA | ASSFDVGANSPLH
TRBV20-1 | NA | SASNGGLYEQY
TRBV4-3 | NA | ASSQDSVRGRLYEQY
TRBV28 | NA | ASSRGLAGPQETQY
TRBV29-1 | NA | SVGDRTNTEAF
TRBV6-2/TRBV6-3 | NA | ASSYEGHYNEQF
TRBV12-3/TRBV12-4 | NA | ASIKAGGRQETQY
TRBV20-1 | NA | SARDIRLAGTKNIQY
TRBV5-1 | few | ASSLVGLADNEQF
TRBV7-9 | many | ASSSAGQGRNEQY
TRBV9 | few | ASSVGGAGTEAF
TRBV27 | NA | ASSYAAGASYNEQF
TRBV9 | NA | ASSVGLASSTDTQY
TRBV5-1 | many | ASSLWQGAGNEQF
TRBV10-3 | few | AISAGDRGYGYT
TRBV12-3/TRBV12-4 | NA | TSTLGGREAF
TRBV12-3/TRBV12-4 | once | ASSFPRRAGGYEQY
TRBV7-8 | few | ASSLRAQDEPLFYGYT
TRBV24-1 | few | ATRGVGNTEAF
TRBV20-1 | many | SAWDRGGYT
TRBV7-3 | NA | ASSSTSGTGELF
TRBV7-2 | few | ASSLPEGADTQY
TRBV13 | NA | ASSTTSGGPSSTDTQY
TRBV7-3 | NA | ASSPALSEGGQNEQF
TRBV6-5 | NA | ASRPQGGSNEQY
TRBV3-1 | NA | ASSQGNIYGYT
TRBV5-1 | NA | ACRDTESIQY
TRBV12-3/TRBV12-4 | many | ASSLAGQGGQPQH
TRBV7-2 | many | ASSSSGLHYEQY
TRBV18 | NA | ASSPSSPLYSGNTIY
TRBV12-3/TRBV12-4 | NA | TSSLGGGEYEQF
TRBV5-1 | many | ASSLEGLSPYGYT
TRBV25-1 | few | ASSAKSGETYEQY
TRBV20-1 | many | SARLAGLHEQF
TRBV6-5 | NA | ASSYEVNNEQF
TRBV5-1 | NA | ASSSGGWVQY
TRBV7-2 | NA | ASSITGSWGETQY
TRBV12-3/TRBV12-4 | few | ASSLGRQSGAGELF
TRBV20-1 | NA | SADLVRISTDTQY
TRBV7-9 | few | ASSPTTGRSYGYT
TRBV20-1 | NA | SARDTGTSDNNEQY
TRBV27 | few | ASREASKNIQY
TRBV5-4 | NA | ASSSAPTANTEAF
TRBV4-3 | NA | ASRQDPLGQDTQY
TRBV9 | NA | ASSGGHFKDEQF
TRBV4-1 | NA | ASSQEGRAGFPNQPQH
TRBV7-2 | NA | ASSPRTGNLPQH
TRBV12-3/TRBV12-4 | many | ASGDYSRGYT
TRBV12-3/TRBV12-4 | NA | ASTGTGNDGYT
TRBV12-3/TRBV12-4 | few | ASSTDRVRTGELF